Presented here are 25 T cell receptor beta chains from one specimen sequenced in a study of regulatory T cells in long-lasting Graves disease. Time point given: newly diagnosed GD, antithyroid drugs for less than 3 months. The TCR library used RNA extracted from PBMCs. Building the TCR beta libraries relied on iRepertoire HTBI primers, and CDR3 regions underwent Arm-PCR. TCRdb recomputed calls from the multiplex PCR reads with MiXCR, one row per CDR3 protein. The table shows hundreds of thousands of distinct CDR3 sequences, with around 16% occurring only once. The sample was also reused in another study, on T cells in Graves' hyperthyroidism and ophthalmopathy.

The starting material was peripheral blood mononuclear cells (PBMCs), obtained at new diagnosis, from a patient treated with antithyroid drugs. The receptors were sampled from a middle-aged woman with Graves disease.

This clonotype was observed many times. CDR3 bases: TGTGCCAGCATCCACTGGGAGTTGGGGGAAGCTTTCTTT. This codes for CASIHWELGEAFF. V and J are TRBV12-3 or TRBV12-4 and TRBJ1-1; D is uncertain. The CDR3 extends over 13 amino acids. Trimming removed 7 bases from V and 8 bases from J, with 17 bases in between.

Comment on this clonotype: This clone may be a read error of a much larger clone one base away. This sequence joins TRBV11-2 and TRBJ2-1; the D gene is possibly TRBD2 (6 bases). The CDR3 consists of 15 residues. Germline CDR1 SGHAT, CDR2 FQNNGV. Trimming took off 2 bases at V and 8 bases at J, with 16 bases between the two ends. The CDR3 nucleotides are TGTGCCAGCAGCTTAACTAGCAGGCAAGGCGATGAGCAGTTCTTC. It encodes CASSLTSRQGDEQFF.

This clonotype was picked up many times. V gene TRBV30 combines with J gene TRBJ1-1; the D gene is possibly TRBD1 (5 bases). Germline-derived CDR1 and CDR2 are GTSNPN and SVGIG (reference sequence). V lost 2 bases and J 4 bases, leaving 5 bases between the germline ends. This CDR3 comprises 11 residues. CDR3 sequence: CAWSRGTEAFF. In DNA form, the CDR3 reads TGTGCCTGGAGTAGGGGCACTGAAGCTTTCTTT.

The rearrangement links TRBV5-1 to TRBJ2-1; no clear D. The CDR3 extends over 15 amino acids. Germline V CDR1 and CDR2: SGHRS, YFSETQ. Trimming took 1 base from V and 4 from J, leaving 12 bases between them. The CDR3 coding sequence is TGCGCCAGCAGCTTGATAAGATACTCTTACAATGAGCAGTTCTTC. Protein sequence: CASSLIRYSYNEQFF.

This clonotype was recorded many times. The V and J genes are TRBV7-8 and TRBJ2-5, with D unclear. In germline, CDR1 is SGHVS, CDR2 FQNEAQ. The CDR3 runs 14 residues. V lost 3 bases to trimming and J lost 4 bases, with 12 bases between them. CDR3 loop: CASSFLSVPETQYF. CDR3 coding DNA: TGTGCCAGCAGCTTTTTATCAGTGCCAGAGACCCAGTACTTC.

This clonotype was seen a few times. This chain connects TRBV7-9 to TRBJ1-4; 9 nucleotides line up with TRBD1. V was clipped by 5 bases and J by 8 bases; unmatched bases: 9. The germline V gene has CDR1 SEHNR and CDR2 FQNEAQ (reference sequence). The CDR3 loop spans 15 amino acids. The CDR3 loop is CASSARDREREKLFF. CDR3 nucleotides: TGTGCCAGCAGCGCCCGGGACAGGGAAAGGGAAAAACTGTTTTTT.

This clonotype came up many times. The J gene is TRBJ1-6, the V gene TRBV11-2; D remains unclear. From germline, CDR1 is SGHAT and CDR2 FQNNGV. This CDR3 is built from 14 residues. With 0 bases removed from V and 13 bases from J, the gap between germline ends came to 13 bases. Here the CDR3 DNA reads TGTGCCAGCAGCTTAGATAGCGTAGGGTCCCCCCTCCACTTT. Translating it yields CASSLDSVGSPLHF.

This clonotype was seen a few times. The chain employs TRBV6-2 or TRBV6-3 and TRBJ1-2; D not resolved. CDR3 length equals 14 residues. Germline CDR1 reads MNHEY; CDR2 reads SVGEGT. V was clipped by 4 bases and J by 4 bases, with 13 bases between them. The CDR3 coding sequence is TGTGCCAGCAGTTCGGGCAGCTTGATCTATGGCTACACCTTC. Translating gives CASSSGSLIYGYTF.

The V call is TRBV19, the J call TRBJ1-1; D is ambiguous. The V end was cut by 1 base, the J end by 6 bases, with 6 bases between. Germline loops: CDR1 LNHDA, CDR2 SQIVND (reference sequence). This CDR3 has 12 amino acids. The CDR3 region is CASSIGGSEAFF. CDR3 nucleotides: TGTGCCAGTAGTATAGGCGGCTCTGAAGCTTTCTTT.

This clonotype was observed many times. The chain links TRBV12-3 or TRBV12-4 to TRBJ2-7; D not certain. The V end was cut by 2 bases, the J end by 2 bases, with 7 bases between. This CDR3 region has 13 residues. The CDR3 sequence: CASSLPPTYEQYF. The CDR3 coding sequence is TGTGCCAGCAGTTTACCCCCAACCTACGAGCAGTACTTC.

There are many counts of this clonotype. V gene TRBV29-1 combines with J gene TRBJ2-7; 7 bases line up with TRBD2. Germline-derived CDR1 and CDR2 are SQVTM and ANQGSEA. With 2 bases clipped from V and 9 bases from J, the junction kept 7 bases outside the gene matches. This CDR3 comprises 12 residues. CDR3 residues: CSVETGGARQYF. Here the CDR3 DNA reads TGCAGCGTTGAAACGGGGGGAGCGAGGCAGTACTTC.

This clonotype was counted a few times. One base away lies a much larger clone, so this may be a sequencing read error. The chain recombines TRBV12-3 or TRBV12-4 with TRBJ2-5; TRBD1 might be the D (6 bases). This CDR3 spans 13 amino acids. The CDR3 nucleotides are TGTGTCAGCAACCTCAGGGGTCAGGAGACCCAGTACTTC. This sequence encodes CVSNLRGQETQYF.

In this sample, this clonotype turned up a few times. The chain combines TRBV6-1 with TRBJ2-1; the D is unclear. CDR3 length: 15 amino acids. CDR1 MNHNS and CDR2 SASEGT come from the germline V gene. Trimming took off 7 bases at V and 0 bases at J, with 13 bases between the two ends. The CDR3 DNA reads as TGTGCCAGCACCCCACGGCCACTCTCCTACAATGAGCAGTTCTTC. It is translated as CASTPRPLSYNEQFF.

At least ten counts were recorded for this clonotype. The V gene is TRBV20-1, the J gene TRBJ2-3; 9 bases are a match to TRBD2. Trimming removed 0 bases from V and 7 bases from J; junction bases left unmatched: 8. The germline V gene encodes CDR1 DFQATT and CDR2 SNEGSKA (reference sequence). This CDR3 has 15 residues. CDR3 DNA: TGCAGTGCTAGAGATGGCGGGGGGGAGTCGAATACGCAGTATTTT. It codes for CSARDGGGESNTQYF.

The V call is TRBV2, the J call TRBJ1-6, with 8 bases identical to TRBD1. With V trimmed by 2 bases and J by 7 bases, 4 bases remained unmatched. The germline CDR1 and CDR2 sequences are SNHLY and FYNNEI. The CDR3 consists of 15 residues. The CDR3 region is CASSERTGFNSPLHF. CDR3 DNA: TGTGCCAGCAGTGAAAGGACAGGGTTCAATTCACCCCTCCACTTT.

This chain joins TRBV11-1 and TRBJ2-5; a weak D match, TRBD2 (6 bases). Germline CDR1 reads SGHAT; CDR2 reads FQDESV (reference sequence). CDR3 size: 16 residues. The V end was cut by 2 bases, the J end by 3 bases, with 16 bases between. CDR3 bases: TGTGCCAGCAGCTTAATTCCCCTCGGGGGAAAAGAGACCCAGTACTTC. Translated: CASSLIPLGGKETQYF.

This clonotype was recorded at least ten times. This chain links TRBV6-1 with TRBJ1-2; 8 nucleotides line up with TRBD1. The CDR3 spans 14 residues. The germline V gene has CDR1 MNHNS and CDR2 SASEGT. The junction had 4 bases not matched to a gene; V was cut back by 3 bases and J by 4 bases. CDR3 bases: TGTGCCAGCAGTGAGACACAGGGGGGCTATGGCTACACCTTC. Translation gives CASSETQGGYGYTF.

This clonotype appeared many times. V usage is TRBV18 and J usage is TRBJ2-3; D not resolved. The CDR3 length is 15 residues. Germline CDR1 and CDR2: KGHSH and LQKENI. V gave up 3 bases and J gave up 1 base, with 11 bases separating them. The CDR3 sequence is CASSPNMIGTDTQYF. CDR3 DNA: TGTGCCAGCTCACCGAACATGATCGGCACAGATACGCAGTATTTT.

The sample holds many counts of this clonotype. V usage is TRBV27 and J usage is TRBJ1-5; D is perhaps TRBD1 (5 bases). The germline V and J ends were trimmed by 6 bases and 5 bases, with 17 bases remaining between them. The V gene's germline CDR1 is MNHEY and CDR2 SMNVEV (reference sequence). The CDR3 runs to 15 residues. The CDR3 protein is CASRPVGRRDQPQHF. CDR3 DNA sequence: TGTGCCAGCAGACCGGTGGGGCGACGGGATCAGCCCCAGCATTTT.

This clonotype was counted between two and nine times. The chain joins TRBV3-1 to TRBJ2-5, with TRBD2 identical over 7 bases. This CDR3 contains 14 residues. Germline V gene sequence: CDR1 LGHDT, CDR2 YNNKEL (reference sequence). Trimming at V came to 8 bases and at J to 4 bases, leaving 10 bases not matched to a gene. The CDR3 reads CASRPVGRAETQYF. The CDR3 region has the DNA TGTGCCAGCCGACCAGTGGGGAGGGCAGAGACCCAGTACTTC.

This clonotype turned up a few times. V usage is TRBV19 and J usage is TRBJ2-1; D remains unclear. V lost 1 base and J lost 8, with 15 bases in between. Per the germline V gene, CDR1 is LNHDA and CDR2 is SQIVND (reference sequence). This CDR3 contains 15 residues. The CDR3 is CASSIGSFLGDEQFF. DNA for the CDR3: TGTGCCAGTAGTATAGGTAGTTTTTTAGGCGATGAGCAGTTCTTC.

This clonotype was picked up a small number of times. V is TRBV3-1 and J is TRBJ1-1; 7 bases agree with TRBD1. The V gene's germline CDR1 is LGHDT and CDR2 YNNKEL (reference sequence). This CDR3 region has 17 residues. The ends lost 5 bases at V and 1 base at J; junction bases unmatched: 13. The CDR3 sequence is CASSEIQGVASNTEAFF. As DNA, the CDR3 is TGTGCCAGCAGCGAAATTCAGGGGGTTGCATCGAACACTGAAGCTTTCTTT.

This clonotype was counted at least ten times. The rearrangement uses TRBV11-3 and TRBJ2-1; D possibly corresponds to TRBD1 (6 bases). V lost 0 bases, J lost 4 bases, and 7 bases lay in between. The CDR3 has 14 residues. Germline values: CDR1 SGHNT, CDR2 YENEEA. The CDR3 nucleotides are TGTGCCAGCAGCTTAGAGACAGGTTACAATGAGCAGTTCTTC. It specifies CASSLETGYNEQFF.

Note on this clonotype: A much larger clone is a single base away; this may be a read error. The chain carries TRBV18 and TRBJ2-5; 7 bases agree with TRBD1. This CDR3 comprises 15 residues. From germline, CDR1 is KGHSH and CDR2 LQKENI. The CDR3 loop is CASSPTGLRQETQHF. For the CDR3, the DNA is TGTGCCAGCTCACCGACAGGGTTACGGCAAGAGACCCAGCACTTC.

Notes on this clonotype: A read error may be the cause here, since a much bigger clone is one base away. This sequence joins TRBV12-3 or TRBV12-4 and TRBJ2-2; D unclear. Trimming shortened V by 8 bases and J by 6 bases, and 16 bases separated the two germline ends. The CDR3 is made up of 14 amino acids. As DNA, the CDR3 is TGTGCCAGCGGCTCGCTCGGCGGCCCCGGGGAGCTGTTTTTT. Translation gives CASGSLGGPGELFF.